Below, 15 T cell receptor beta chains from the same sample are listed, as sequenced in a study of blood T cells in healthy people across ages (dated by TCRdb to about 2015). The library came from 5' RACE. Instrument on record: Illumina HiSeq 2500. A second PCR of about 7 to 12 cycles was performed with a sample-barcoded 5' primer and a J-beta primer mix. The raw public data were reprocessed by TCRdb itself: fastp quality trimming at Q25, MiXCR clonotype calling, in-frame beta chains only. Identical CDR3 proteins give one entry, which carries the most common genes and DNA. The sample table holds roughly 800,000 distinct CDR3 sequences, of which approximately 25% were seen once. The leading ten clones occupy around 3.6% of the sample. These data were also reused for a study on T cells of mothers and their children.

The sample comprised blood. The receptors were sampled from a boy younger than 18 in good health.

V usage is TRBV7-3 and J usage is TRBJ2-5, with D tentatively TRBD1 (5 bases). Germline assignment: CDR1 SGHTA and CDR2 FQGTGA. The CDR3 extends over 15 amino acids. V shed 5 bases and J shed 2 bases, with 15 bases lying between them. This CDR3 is CASSQNTKGQETQYF. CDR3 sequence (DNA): TGTGCCAGCAGCCAAAACACAAAGGGGCAAGAGACCCAGTACTTC.

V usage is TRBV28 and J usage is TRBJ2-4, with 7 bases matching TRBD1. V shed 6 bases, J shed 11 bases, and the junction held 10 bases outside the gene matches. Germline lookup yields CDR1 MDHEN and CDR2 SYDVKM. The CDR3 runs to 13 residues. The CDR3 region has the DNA TGTGCCAGCAGACTCGTGACAGGGCGGGTTCAGTACTTC. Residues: CASRLVTGRVQYF.

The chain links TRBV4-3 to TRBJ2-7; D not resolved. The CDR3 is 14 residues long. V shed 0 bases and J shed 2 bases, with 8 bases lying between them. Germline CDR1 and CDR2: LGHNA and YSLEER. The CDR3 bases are TGCGCCAGCAGCCAAGAGTGGGCGACCTACGAGCAGTACTTC. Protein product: CASSQEWATYEQYF.

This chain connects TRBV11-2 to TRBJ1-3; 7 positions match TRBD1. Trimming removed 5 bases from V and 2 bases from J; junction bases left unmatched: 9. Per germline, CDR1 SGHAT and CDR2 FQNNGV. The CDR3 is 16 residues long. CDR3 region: CASSARTGTAGNTIYF. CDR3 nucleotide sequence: TGTGCCAGCAGCGCAAGAACCGGGACAGCTGGAAACACCATATATTTT.

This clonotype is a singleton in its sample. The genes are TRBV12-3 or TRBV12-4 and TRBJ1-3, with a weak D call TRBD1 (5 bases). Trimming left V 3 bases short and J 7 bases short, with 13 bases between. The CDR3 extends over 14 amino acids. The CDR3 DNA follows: TGTGCCAGCAGTTTGGGGCAGGGCGTCAACACCATATATTTT. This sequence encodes CASSLGQGVNTIYF.

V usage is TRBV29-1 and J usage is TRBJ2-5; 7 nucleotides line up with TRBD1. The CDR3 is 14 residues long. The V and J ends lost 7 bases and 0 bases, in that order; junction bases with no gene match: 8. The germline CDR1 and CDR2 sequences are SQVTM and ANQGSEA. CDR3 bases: TGCAGCGCCGGGACAGCACTGTACCAAGAGACCCAGTACTTC. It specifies CSAGTALYQETQYF.

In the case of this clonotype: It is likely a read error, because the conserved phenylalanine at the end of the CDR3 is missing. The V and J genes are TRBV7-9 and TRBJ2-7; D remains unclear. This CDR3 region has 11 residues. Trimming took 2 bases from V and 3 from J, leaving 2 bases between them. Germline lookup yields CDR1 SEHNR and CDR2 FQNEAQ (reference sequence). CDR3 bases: TGTGCCAGCAGCTTAAGCTACGAGCAGTACTCC. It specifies CASSLSYEQYS.

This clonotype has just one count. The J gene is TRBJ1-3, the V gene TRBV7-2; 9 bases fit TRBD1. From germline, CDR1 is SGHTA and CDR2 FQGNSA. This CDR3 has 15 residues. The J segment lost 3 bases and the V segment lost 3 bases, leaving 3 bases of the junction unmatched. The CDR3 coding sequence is TGTGCCAGCAGCTTCGGACAGGGGCATGGAAACACCATATATTTT. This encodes CASSFGQGHGNTIYF.

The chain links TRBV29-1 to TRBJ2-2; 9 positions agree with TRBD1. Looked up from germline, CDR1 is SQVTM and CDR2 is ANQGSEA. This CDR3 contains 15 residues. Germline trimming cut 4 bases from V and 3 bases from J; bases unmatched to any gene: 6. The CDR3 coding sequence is TGCAGCGTTGCTCGGGGACAGGGATACACCGGGGAGCTGTTTTTT. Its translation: CSVARGQGYTGELFF.

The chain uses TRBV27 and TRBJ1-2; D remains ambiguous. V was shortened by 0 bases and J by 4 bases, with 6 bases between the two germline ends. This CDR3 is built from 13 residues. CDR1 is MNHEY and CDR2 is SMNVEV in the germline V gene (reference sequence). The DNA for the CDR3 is TGTGCCAGCAGTTTATCGGTCGCCTATGGCTACACCTTC. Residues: CASSLSVAYGYTF.

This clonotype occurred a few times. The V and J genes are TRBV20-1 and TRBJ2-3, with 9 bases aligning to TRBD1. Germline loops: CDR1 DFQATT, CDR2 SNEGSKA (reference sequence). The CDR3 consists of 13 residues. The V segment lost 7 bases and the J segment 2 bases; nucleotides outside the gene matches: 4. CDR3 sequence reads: CSGDRESTDTQYF. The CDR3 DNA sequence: TGCAGTGGGGACAGGGAGTCCACAGATACGCAGTATTTT.

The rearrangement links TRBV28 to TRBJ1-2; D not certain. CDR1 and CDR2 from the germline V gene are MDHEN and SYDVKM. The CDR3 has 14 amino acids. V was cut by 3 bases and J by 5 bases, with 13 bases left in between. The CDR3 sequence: CASSFVRLGYGYTF. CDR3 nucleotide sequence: TGTGCCAGCAGTTTTGTCAGACTAGGATATGGCTACACCTTC.

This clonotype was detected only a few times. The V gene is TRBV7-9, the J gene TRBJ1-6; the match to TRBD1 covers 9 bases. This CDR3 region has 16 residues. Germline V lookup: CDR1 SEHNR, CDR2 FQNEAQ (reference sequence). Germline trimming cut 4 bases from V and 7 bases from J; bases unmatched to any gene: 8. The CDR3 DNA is TGTGCCAGCAGCTCCACGGGGACAGGGAGGAATTCACCCCTCCACTTT. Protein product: CASSSTGTGRNSPLHF.

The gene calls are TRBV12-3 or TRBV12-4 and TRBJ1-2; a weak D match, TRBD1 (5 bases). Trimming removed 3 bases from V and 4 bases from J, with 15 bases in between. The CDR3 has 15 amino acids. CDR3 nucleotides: TGTGCCAGCAGTTTGGCCCTTGGGGGAATCTATGGCTACACCTTC. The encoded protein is CASSLALGGIYGYTF.

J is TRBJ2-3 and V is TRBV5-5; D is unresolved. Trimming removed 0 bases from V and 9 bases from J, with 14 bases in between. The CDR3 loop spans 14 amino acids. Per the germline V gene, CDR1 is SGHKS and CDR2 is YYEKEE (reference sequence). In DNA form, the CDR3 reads TGTGCCAGCAGCTTGGCGGTCGGATTTTTAACGCAGTATTTT. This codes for CASSLAVGFLTQYF.